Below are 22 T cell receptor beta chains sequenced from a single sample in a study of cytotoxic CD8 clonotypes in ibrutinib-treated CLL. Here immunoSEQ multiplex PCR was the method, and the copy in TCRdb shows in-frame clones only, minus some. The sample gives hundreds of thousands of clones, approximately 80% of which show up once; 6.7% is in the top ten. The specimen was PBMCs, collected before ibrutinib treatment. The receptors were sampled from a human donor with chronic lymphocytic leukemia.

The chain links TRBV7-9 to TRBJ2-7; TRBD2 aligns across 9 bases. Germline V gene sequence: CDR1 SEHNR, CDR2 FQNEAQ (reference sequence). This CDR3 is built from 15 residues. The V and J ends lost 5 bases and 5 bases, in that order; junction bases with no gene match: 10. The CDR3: CASSVSGTSIHEQYF. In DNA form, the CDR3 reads TGTGCCAGCAGCGTCTCCGGGACTAGCATTCACGAGCAGTACTTC.

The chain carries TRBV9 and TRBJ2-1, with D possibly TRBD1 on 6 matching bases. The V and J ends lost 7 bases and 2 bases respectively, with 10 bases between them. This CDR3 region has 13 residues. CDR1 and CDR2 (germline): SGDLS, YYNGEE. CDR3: CASSTGPYNEQFF. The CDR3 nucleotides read TGTGCCAGCTCGACAGGTCCCTACAATGAGCAGTTCTTC. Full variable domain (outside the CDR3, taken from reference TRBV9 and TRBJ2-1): DSGVTQTPKHLITATGQRVTLRCSPRSGDLSVYWYQQSLDQGLQFLIQYYNGEERAKGNILERFSAQQFPDLHSELNLSSLELGDSALYFCASSTGPYNEQFFGPGTRLTVL.

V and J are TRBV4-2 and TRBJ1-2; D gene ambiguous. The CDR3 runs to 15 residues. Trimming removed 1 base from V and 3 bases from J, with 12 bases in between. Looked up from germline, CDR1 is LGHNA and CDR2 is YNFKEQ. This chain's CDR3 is CASSQGPRDDYGYTF. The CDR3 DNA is TGTGCCAGCAGCCAAGGGCCAAGGGATGACTATGGCTACACCTTC.

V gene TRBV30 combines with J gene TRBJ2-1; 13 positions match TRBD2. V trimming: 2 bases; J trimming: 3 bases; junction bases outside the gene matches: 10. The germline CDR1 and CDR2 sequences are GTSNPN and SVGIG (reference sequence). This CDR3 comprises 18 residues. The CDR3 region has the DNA TGTGCCTGGAGTCCAAAAGGCTGGACTAGCGGGAGCTACAATGAGCAGTTCTTC. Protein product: CAWSPKGWTSGSYNEQFF.

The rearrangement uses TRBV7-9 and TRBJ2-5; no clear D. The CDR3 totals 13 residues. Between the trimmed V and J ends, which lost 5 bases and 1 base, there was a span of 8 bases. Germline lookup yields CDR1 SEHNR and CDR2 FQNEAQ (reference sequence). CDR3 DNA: TGTGCCAGCAGCCCCCGAGCCCAAGAGACCCAGTACTTC. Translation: CASSPRAQETQYF.

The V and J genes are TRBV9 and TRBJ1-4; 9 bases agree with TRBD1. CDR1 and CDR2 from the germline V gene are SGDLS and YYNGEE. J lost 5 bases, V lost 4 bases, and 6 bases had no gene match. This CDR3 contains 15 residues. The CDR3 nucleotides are TGTGCCAGCAGCCCGGCCGGGACAGGGAATGAAAAACTGTTTTTT. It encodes CASSPAGTGNEKLFF.

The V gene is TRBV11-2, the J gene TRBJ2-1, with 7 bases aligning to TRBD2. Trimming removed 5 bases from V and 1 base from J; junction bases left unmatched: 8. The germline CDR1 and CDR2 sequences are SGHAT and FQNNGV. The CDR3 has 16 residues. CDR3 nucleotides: TGTGCCAGCAGCGCCGGACTAGACCCATCCTACAATGAGCAGTTCTTC. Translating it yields CASSAGLDPSYNEQFF.

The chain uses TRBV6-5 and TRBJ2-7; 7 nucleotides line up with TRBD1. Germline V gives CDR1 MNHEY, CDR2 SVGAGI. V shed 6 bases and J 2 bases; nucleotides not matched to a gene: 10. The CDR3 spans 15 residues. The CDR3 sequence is CASRTGTAFPYEQYF. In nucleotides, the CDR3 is TGTGCCAGCAGGACCGGGACAGCCTTTCCCTACGAGCAGTACTTC.

The CDR3 coding sequence is TGTGCCAGCTCACCGGACAGGTTATTTGAGACCCAGTACTTC. Amino acid sequence: CASSPDRLFETQYF. The chain employs TRBV18 and TRBJ2-5; 7 bases align to TRBD1. The V and J ends lost 3 bases and 5 bases, in that order; junction bases with no gene match: 6. Germline V gene sequence: CDR1 KGHSH, CDR2 LQKENI. The CDR3 has 14 amino acids. The full variable domain, its missing parts supplied by reference TRBV18 and TRBJ2-5, is NAGVMQNPRHLVRRRGQEARLRCSPMKGHSHVYWYRQLPEEGLKFMVYLQKENIIDESGMPKERFSAEFPKEGPSILRIQQVVRGDSAAYFCASSPDRLFETQYFGPGTRLLVL.

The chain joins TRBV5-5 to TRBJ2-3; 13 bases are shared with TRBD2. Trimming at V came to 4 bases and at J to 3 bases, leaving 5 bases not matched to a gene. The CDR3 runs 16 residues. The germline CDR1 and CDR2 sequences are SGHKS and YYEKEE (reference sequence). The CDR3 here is CASSGTSGRATDTQYF. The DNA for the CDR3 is TGTGCCAGCAGCGGAACTAGCGGGAGGGCAACAGATACGCAGTATTTT.

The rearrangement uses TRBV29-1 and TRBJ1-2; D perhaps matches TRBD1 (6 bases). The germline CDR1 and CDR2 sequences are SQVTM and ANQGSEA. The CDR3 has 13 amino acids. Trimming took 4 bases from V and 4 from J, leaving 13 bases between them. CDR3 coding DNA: TGCAGCGTTGGTCGGGGGGGCGCCTATGGCTACACCTTC. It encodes CSVGRGGAYGYTF.

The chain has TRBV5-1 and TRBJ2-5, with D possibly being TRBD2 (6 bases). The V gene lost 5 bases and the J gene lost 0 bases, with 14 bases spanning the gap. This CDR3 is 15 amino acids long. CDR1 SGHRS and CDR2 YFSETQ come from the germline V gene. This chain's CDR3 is CASRGGILYQETQYF. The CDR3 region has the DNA TGCGCCAGCAGAGGCGGGATTCTGTACCAAGAGACCCAGTACTTC.

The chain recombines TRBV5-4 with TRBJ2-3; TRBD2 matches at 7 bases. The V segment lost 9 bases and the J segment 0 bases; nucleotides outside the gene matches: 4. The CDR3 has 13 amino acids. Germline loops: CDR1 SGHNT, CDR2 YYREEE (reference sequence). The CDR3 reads CATKRDSTDTQYF. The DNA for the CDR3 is TGTGCCACCAAGCGGGATAGCACAGATACGCAGTATTTT.

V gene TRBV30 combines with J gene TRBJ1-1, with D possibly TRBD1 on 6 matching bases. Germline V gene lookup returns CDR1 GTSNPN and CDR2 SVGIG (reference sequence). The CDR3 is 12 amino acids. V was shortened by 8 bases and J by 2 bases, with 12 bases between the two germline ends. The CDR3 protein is CALRTVNTEAFF. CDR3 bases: TGTGCCCTGAGGACAGTTAACACTGAAGCTTTCTTT.

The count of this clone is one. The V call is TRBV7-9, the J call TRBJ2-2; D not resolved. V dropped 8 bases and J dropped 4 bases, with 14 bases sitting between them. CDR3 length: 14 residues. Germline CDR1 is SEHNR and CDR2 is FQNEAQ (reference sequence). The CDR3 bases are TGTGCCAGCGCTAGGCTAAGAGTCACCGGGGAGCTGTTTTTT. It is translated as CASARLRVTGELFF.

The DNA for the CDR3 is TGTGCCAGCAGCGTAGGGGCCGGATTCTCGAAGGAGCAGTACTTC. Its protein is CASSVGAGFSKEQYF. The chain uses TRBV9 and TRBJ2-7; no reliable D call. The CDR3 covers 15 residues. The germline CDR1 and CDR2 sequences are SGDLS and YYNGEE. Deletions cut 0 bases from V and 7 bases from J, with 17 bases between.

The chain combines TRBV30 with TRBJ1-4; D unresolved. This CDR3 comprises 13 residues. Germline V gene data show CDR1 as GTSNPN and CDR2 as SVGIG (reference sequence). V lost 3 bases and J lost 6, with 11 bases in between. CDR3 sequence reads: CAWSPRGDEKLFF. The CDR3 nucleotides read TGTGCCTGGAGCCCGCGGGGTGATGAAAAACTGTTTTTT.

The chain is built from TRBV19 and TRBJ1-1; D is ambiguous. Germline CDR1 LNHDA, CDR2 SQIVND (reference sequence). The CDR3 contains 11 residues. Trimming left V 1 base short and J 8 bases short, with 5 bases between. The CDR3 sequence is CASSIAGEAFF. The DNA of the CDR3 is TGTGCCAGTAGTATAGCTGGGGAAGCTTTCTTT.

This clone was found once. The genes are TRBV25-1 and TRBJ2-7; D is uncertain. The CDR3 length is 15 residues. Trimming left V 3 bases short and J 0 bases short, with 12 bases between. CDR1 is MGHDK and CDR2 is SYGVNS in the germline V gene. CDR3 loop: CASSEYYRNSYEQYF. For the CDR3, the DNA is TGTGCCAGCAGTGAGTATTACCGGAACTCCTACGAGCAGTACTTC.

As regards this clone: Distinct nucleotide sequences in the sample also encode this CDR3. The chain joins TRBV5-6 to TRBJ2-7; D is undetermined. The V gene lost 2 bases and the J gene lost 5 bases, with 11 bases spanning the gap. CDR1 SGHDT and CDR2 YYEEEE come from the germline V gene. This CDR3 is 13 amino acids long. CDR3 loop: CASSFRLAHEQYF. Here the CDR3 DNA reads TGTGCCAGCAGCTTTAGGTTGGCTCACGAGCAGTACTTC.

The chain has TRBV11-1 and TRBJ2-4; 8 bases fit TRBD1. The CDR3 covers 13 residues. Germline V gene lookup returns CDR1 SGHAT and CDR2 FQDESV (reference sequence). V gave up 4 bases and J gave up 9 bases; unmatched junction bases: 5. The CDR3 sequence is CASSSRQGTIQYF. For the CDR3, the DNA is TGTGCCAGCAGCTCAAGACAGGGGACCATTCAGTACTTC.

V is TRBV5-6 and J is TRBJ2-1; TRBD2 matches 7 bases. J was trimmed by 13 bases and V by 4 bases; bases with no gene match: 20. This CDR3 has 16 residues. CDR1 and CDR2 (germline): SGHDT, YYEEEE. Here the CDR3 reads CASSPESSAGRWYQFF. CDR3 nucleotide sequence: TGTGCCAGCAGCCCCGAGAGTTCAGCGGGAAGGTGGTACCAGTTCTTC. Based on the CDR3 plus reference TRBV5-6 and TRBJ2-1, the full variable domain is DAGVTQSPTHLIKTRGQQVTLRCSPKSGHDTVSWYQQALGQGPQFIFQYYEEEERQRGNFPDRFSGHQFPNYSSELNVNALLLGDSALYLCASSPESSAGRWYQFFGPGTRLTVL.